This T cell receptor beta chain was recorded in a study of blood T cell repertoires in COVID-19. The wider study: The United States, Italy and Spain were the sources of the acute and convalescent COVID-19 samples. T cells, B-cell-depleted T cells, or PBMCs provided the cDNA or gDNA that served as material.

In the original analysis: For nucleated cells, counts were estimated from reference gene primer amplification. Profiling relied on immunoSEQ multiplex PCR, and the TCRdb table lists in-frame clones only, not all of them. V, J and clone size are those of that table, while D and trimming were read from the DNA. The data contain 150,000 to 180,000 clones, around 83% of them singletons. Germline V gene sequence: CDR1 DFQATT, CDR2 SNEGSKA (reference sequence). The CDR3 has 14 amino acids. Unmatched junction bases numbered 10, after V lost 3 bases and J lost 7 bases. This sequence joins TRBV20-1 and TRBJ2-7; 9 nucleotides line up with TRBD2. This TCR was recovered from a woman aged 55-69 years with COVID-19, enrolled during active disease. Material for sequencing was peripheral blood. CDR3 sequence (DNA): TGCAGTGCTAGTCACGCGGGGGGGCCGGGAGAGCAGTACGTC. This sequence encodes CSASHAGGPGEQYV.